The 19 T cell receptor beta chains below were found in one sample sequenced in a study of blood T cell repertoires in COVID-19. Assay: immunoSEQ multiplex PCR; the TCRdb copy retains only in-frame clones and omits some. Seen here are roughly 69,000 clones, roughly 80% observed once, and the top ten hold 13% to 15%. Input material: peripheral blood. Every receptor here comes from a man aged 55 to 70 with COVID-19, enrolled during active disease.

The gene calls are TRBV18 and TRBJ2-1, with TRBD2 matching 8 bases. Germline V gene sequence: CDR1 KGHSH, CDR2 LQKENI. With 6 bases clipped from V and 0 bases from J, the junction kept 10 bases outside the gene matches. There are 17 residues in the CDR3. For the CDR3, the DNA is TGTGCCAGCTCTCAAAGCGGCGGGGGGAGCTCCTACAATGAGCAGTTCTTC. Translated, it gives CASSQSGGGSSYNEQFF.

The rearrangement links TRBV24-1 to TRBJ1-5; weak D call: TRBD1 (5 bases). CDR3 length: 14 residues. V gave up 9 bases and J gave up 3 bases, with 14 bases separating them. The germline CDR1 and CDR2 sequences are KGHDR and SFDVKD. CDR3 protein: CATGDSGANQPQHF. The DNA of the CDR3 is TGTGCCACCGGAGACAGTGGCGCCAATCAGCCCCAGCATTTT.

The chain is built from TRBV21-1 and TRBJ2-5; the tabulated D call, TRBD1, remains unverified against the DNA. TRBV21-1 is a documented pseudogene. CDR3 size: 14 residues. The CDR3 here is CASSNNRGKETQYF. The CDR3 nucleotides read TGTGCCAGCAGCAATAATAGGGGTAAAGAGACCCAGTACTTC.

The gene calls are TRBV7-2 and TRBJ1-1, with 8 nucleotides matching TRBD1. Germline CDR1 and CDR2: SGHTA and FQGNSA. This CDR3 spans 15 amino acids. V lost 5 bases to trimming and J lost 6 bases; unmatched junction nucleotides: 11. The CDR3 protein is CASSLLAGGTPEAFF. The CDR3 DNA follows: TGTGCCAGCAGCCTACTCGCAGGGGGCACCCCTGAAGCTTTCTTT.

The chain combines TRBV30 with TRBJ2-5; D is perhaps TRBD2 (6 bases). Trimming shortened V by 1 base and J by 5 bases, and 14 bases separated the two germline ends. CDR1 is GTSNPN and CDR2 is SVGIG in the germline V gene (reference sequence). The CDR3 has 14 amino acids. The CDR3 nucleotides are TGTGCCTGGAGTGGGTCGGGGGTATGGGAGACCCAGTACTTC. Translating it yields CAWSGSGVWETQYF.

This clone has just a few counts. The rearrangement uses TRBV14 and TRBJ1-1, with TRBD1 as a possible D gene (5 bases). Trimming left V 1 base short and J 6 bases short, with 18 bases between. The CDR3 is 16 residues long. The germline CDR1 and CDR2 sequences are SGHDN and FVKESK. Here the CDR3 reads CASSQGGAGRRAEAFF. For the CDR3, the DNA is TGTGCCAGCAGCCAAGGAGGGGCGGGGAGGAGGGCTGAAGCTTTCTTT.

The chain carries TRBV2 and TRBJ2-7; weak D call: TRBD1 (6 bases). CDR1 is SNHLY and CDR2 is FYNNEI in the germline V gene. This CDR3 contains 14 residues. V was shortened by 7 bases and J by 4 bases, with 17 bases between the two germline ends. The CDR3 reads CASTKETGFYEQYF. CDR3 bases: TGTGCCAGCACCAAAGAGACAGGATTTTACGAGCAGTACTTC. Complete variable domain (other parts from reference TRBV2 and TRBJ2-7): EPEVTQTPSHQVTQMGQEVILRCVPISNHLYFYWYRQILGQKVEFLVSFYNNEISEKSEIFDDQFSVERPDGSNFTLKIRSTKLEDSAMYFCASTKETGFYEQYFGPGTRLTVT.

The rearrangement uses TRBV5-1 and TRBJ2-1; 11 bases agree with TRBD2. From germline, CDR1 is SGHRS and CDR2 YFSETQ. This CDR3 contains 16 residues. After removal of 5 bases from V and 10 bases from J, the junction contained 14 bases not matched to a gene. In DNA form, the CDR3 reads TGCGCCAGCAGTCCGCCCGGAGTAGCGGGAGGGTGGGAGCAGTTCTTC. It specifies CASSPPGVAGGWEQFF.

V is TRBV21-1 and J is TRBJ2-5; the DNA was not compared with TRBD2, the D call given in the table. TRBV21-1 is a listed pseudogene. There are 10 residues in the CDR3. The CDR3 reads CASSNRTQYF. The CDR3 coding sequence is TGTGCCAGCAGCAATCGGACCCAGTACTTC.

This clone was counted a few times. This sequence joins TRBV11-3 and TRBJ1-1; 8 bases fit TRBD1. V lost 5 bases and J lost 0; bases outside the gene matches: 8. The length of the CDR3 is 16 residues. Germline V gene sequence: CDR1 SGHNT, CDR2 YENEEA. The CDR3 DNA reads TGTGCCAGCAGCCCCGGACAGGGCGTAATGAACACTGAAGCTTTCTTT. This gives the protein CASSPGQGVMNTEAFF.

The chain couples TRBV19 to TRBJ1-3; D uncertain. V was clipped by 6 bases and J by 0 bases, with 18 bases between them. The CDR3 spans 17 residues. From germline, CDR1 is LNHDA and CDR2 SQIVND (reference sequence). The CDR3 DNA follows: TGTGCCAGTAGCCTGTTTGGAGGGCTATCCTCTGGAAACACCATATATTTT. As protein: CASSLFGGLSSGNTIYF. Using reference TRBV19 and TRBJ1-3 for the parts outside the CDR3, the full variable domain is DGGITQSPKYLFRKEGQNVTLSCEQNLNHDAMYWYRQDPGQGLRLIYYSQIVNDFQKGDIAEGYSVSREKKESFPLTVTSAQKNPTAFYLCASSLFGGLSSGNTIYFGEGSWLTVV.

This sequence joins TRBV5-6 and TRBJ1-4, with a weak D call TRBD1 (5 bases). Trimming removed 2 bases from V and 7 bases from J, with 12 bases in between. The length of the CDR3 is 14 residues. Germline V gives CDR1 SGHDT, CDR2 YYEEEE. CDR3 in amino acids: CASSFRQGGEKLFF. CDR3 nucleotide sequence: TGTGCCAGCAGCTTCAGGCAGGGAGGTGAAAAACTGTTTTTT.

The rearrangement uses TRBV18 and TRBJ2-3; D perhaps matches TRBD2 (6 bases). From germline, CDR1 is KGHSH and CDR2 LQKENI. There are 14 residues in the CDR3. V lost 3 bases to trimming and J lost 6 bases, with 13 bases between them. CDR3 nucleotide sequence: TGTGCCAGCTCACCCCCTCCGGGGGTGGATACGCAGTATTTT. Amino acids: CASSPPPGVDTQYF.

The rearrangement uses TRBV9 and TRBJ2-3; 9 bases match TRBD2. Trimming took 4 bases from V and 2 from J; bases not matched to a gene: 5. This CDR3 has 15 residues. Germline CDR1 reads SGDLS; CDR2 reads YYNGEE. This CDR3 is CASSPSGGPTDTQYF. DNA for the CDR3: TGTGCCAGCAGCCCGAGCGGGGGGCCCACAGATACGCAGTATTTT.

The chain joins TRBV3-1 (or the pseudogene TRBV3-2) to TRBJ2-3; D call uncertain. With 1 base removed from V and 8 bases from J, the gap between germline ends came to 4 bases. The CDR3 is 11 residues long. Germline-derived CDR1 and CDR2 are LGHDT and YNNKEL (reference sequence). CDR3 residues: CASSQVGTQYF. The CDR3, as DNA: TGTGCCAGCAGCCAAGTCGGTACGCAGTATTTT.

The chain recombines TRBV19 with TRBJ1-1; D unresolved. The germline gives CDR1 LNHDA, CDR2 SQIVND (reference sequence). The CDR3 covers 14 residues. Trimming cost V 2 bases and J 6 bases, with 13 bases left between them. The CDR3 region is CASSINSPIAEAFF. Here the CDR3 DNA reads TGTGCCAGTAGTATAAACAGCCCGATCGCTGAAGCTTTCTTT.

This clone was detected only once. The rearrangement uses TRBV7-9 and TRBJ2-3; 7 nucleotides agree with TRBD2. The junction had 14 bases not matched to a gene; V was cut back by 8 bases and J by 0 bases. In germline, CDR1 is SEHNR, CDR2 FQNEAQ (reference sequence). The CDR3 has 17 residues. CDR3 loop: CASAHGREWLSTDTQYF. The CDR3 region has the DNA TGTGCCAGCGCCCACGGGCGGGAGTGGCTTAGCACAGATACGCAGTATTTT.

V and J are TRBV10-3 and TRBJ2-3; D call uncertain. Germline values: CDR1 ENHRY, CDR2 SYGVKD. The CDR3 is 14 residues long. V shed 5 bases and J shed 0 bases, with 9 bases lying between them. CDR3 bases: TGTGCCATCAGTCCTACTGGTAGCACAGATACGCAGTATTTT. Translation: CAISPTGSTDTQYF.

The V call is TRBV9, the J call TRBJ2-3; 16 nucleotides line up with TRBD2. Germline CDR1 SGDLS, CDR2 YYNGEE. V lost 4 bases, J lost 6 bases, and 5 bases stayed unmatched. This CDR3 contains 16 residues. CDR3 region: CASSKGLAGGKDTQYF. The CDR3 region has the DNA TGTGCCAGCAGCAAGGGACTAGCGGGGGGGAAGGATACGCAGTATTTT.